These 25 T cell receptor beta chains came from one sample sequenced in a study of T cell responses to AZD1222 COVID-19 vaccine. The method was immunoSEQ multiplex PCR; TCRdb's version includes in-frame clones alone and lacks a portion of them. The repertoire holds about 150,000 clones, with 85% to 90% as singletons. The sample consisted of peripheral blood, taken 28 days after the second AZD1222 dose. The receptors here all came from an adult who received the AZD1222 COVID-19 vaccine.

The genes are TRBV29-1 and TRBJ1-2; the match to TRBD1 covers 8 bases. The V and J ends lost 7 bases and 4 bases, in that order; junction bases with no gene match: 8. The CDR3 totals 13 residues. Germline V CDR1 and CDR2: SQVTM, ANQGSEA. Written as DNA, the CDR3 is TGCAGCGCACGTTGGACAGGGCGCTATGGCTACACCTTC. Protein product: CSARWTGRYGYTF.

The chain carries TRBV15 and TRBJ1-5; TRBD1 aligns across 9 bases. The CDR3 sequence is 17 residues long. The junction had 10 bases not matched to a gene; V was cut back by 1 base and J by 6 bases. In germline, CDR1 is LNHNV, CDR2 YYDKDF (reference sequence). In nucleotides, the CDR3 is TGTGCCACCAGCAGAGGAACAGGGACAGGGAGGGGTCAGCCCCAGCATTTT. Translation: CATSRGTGTGRGQPQHF.

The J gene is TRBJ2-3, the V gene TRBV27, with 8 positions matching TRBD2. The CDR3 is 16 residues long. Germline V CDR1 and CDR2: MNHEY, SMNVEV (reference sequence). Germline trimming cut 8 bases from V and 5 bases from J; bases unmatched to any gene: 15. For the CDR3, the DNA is TGTGCCAGCGCGGCTGGCGGGAGGCGTATGGTAGATACGCAGTATTTT. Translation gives CASAAGGRRMVDTQYF.

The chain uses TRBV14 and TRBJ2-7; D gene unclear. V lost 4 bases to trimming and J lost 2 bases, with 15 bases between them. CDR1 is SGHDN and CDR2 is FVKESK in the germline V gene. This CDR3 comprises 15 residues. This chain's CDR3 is CASSPQRVPPYEQYF. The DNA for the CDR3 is TGTGCCAGCAGCCCCCAGAGAGTCCCACCCTACGAGCAGTACTTC.

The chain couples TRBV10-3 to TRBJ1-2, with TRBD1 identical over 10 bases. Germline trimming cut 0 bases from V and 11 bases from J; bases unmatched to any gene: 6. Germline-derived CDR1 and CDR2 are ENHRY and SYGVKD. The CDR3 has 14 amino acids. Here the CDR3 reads CAISESGDRGRYTF. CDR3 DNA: TGTGCCATCAGTGAGTCAGGAGACAGGGGGCGTTACACCTTC.

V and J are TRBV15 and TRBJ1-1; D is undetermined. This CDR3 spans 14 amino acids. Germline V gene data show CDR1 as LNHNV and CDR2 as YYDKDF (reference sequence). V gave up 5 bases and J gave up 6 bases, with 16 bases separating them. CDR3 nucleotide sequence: TGTGCCACCAGCTCCCCCACCGGGAGGGCTGAAGCTTTCTTT. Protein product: CATSSPTGRAEAFF.

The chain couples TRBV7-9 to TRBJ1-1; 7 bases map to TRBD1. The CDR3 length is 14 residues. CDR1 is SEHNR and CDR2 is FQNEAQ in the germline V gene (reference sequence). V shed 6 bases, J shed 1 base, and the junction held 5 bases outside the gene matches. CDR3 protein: CASRGTDPNTEAFF. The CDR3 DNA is TGTGCCAGCAGAGGGACAGACCCGAACACTGAAGCTTTCTTT.

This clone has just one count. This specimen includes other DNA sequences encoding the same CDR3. The CDR3 bases are TGTGCCAGCAGCTTGGGGGGAAACTATGGCTACACCTTC. Translated: CASSLGGNYGYTF. The V and J genes are TRBV7-8 and TRBJ1-2, with a tentative D call TRBD1 (5 bases). Trimming pared 3 bases from V and 2 bases from J, leaving 7 bases between. The CDR3 loop spans 13 amino acids. Germline values: CDR1 SGHVS, CDR2 FQNEAQ.

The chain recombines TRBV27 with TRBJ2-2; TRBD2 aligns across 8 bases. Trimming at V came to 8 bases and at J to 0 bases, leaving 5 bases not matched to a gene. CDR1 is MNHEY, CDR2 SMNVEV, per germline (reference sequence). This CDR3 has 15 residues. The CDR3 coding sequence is TGTGCCAGCGCACGGGAGGGTCCGAACACCGGGGAGCTGTTTTTT. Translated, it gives CASAREGPNTGELFF.

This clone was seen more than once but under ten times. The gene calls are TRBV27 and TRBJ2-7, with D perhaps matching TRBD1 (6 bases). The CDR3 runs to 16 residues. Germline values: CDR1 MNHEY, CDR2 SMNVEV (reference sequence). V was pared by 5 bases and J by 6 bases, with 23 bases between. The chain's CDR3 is CASSPPSLVGHVEQYF. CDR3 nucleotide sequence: TGTGCCAGCAGTCCACCCTCTCTCGTGGGACATGTCGAGCAGTACTTC.

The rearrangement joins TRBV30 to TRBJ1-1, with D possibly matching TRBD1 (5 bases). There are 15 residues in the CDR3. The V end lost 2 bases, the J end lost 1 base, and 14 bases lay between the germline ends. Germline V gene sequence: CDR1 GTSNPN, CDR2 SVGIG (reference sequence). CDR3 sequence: CAWSFGGRPNTEAFF. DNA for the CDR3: TGTGCCTGGAGTTTTGGGGGGAGACCGAACACTGAAGCTTTCTTT.

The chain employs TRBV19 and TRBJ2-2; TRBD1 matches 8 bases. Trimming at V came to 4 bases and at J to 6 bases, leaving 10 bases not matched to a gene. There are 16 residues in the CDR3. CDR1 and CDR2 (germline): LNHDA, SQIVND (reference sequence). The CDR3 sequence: CASSTWTGRGAGELFF. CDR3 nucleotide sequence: TGTGCCAGTAGTACCTGGACAGGGCGCGGGGCCGGGGAGCTGTTTTTT.

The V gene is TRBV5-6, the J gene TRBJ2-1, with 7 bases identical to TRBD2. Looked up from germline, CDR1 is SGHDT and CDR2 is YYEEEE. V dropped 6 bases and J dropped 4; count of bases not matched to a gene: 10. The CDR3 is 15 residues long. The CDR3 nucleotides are TGTGCCAGCACCCCCGCGGCTAGCGGTTACAATGAGCAGTTCTTC. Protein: CASTPAASGYNEQFF.

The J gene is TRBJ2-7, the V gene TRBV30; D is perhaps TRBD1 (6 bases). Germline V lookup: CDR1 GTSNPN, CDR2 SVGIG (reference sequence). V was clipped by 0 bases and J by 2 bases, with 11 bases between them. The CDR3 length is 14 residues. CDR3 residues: CAWSVLKGAYEQYF. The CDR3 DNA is TGTGCCTGGAGTGTACTAAAGGGGGCCTACGAGCAGTACTTC.

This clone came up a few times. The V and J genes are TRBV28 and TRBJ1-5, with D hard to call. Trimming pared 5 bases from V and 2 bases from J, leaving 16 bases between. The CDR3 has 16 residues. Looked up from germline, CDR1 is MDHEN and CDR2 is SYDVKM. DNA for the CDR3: TGTGCCAGCAGTCCACGGTTCTCAAGGGGCAATCAGCCCCAGCATTTT. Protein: CASSPRFSRGNQPQHF.

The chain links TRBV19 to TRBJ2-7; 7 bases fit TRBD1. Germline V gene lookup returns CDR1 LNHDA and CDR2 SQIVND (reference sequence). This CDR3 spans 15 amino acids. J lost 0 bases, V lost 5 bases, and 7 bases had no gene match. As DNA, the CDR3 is TGTGCCAGTAGTGCTTCCAGGGGGAGCTCCTACGAGCAGTACTTC. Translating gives CASSASRGSSYEQYF. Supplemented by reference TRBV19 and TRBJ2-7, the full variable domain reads DGGITQSPKYLFRKEGQNVTLSCEQNLNHDAMYWYRQDPGQGLRLIYYSQIVNDFQKGDIAEGYSVSREKKESFPLTVTSAQKNPTAFYLCASSASRGSSYEQYFGPGTRLTVT.

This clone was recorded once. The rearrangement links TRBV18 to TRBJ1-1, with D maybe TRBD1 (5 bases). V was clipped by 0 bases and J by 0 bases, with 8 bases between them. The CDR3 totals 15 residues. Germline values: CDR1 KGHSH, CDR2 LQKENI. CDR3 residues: CASSPPRQLNTEAFF. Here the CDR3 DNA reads TGTGCCAGCTCACCACCGCGACAGTTGAACACTGAAGCTTTCTTT. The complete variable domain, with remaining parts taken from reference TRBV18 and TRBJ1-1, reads NAGVMQNPRHLVRRRGQEARLRCSPMKGHSHVYWYRQLPEEGLKFMVYLQKENIIDESGMPKERFSAEFPKEGPSILRIQQVVRGDSAAYFCASSPPRQLNTEAFFGQGTRLTVV.

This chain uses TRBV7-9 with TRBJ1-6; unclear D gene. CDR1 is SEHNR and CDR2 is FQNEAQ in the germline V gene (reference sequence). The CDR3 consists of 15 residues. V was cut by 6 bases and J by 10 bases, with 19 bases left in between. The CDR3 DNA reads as TGTGCCAGCAGTATTTTAGGTGGGCTACGGTCACCCCTCCACTTT. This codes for CASSILGGLRSPLHF. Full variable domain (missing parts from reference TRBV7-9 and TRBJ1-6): DTGVSQNPRHKITKRGQNVTFRCDPISEHNRLYWYRQTLGQGPEFLTYFQNEAQLEKSRLLSDRFSAERPKGSFSTLEIQRTEQGDSAMYLCASSILGGLRSPLHFGNGTRLTVT.

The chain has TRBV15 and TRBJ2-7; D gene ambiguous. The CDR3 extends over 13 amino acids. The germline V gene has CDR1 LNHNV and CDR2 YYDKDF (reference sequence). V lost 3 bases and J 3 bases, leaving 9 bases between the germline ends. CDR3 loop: CATSSERDYEQYF. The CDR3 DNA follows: TGTGCCACCAGCAGCGAAAGGGACTACGAGCAGTACTTC. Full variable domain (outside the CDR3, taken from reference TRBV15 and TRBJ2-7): DAMVIQNPRYQVTQFGKPVTLSCSQTLNHNVMYWYQQKSSQAPKLLFHYYDKDFNNEADTPDNFQSRRPNTSFCFLDIRSPGLGDTAMYLCATSSERDYEQYFGPGTRLTVT.

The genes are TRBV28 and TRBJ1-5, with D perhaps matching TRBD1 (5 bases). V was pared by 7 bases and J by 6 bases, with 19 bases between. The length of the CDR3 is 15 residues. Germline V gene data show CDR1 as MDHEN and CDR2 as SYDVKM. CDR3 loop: CASNIEQGMGQPQHF. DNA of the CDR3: TGTGCCAGCAACATCGAGCAGGGAATGGGTCAGCCCCAGCATTTT.

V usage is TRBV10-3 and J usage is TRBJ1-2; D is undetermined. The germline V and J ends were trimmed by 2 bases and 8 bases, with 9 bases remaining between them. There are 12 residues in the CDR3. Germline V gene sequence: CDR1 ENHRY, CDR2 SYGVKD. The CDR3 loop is CAISELGRGYTF. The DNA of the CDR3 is TGTGCCATCAGTGAGCTCGGACGGGGCTACACCTTC.

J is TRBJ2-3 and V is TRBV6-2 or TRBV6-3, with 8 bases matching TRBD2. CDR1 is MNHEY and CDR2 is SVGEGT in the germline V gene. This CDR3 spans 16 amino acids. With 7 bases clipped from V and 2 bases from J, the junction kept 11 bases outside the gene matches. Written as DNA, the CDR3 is TGTGCCAGCACCCCAGCTGGACTAGCCCCCACAGATACGCAGTATTTT. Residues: CASTPAGLAPTDTQYF.

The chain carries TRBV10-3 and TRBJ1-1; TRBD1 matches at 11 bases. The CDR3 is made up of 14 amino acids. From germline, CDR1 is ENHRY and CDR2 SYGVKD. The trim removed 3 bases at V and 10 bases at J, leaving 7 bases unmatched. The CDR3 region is CAISDGGTGGRAFF. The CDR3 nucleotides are TGTGCCATCAGTGATGGGGGGACAGGGGGAAGAGCTTTCTTT.

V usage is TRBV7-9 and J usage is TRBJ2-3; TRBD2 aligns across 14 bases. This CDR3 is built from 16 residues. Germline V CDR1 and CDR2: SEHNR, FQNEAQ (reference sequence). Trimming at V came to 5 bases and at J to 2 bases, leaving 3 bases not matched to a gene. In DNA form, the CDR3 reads TGTGCCAGCAGCACGGGACTAGCGGGAGCCACAGATACGCAGTATTTT. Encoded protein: CASSTGLAGATDTQYF.

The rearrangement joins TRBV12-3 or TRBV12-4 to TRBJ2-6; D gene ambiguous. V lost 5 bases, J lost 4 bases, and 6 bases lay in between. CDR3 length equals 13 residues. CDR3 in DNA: TGTGCCAGCAGTGTGGCCGGGGCCAACGTCCTGACTTTC. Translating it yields CASSVAGANVLTF.